Listed here are 13 T cell receptor beta chains from one sample, sequenced in a study of beta chain features in type 1 diabetes listed by TCRdb under 2018. Here is what the overall study found, with its caveats: A moderate but significant shortening of TCRB CDR3 length was observed in type 1 diabetes patients in all four CD4+ subsets.

Library prep was done by the immunoSEQ multiplex PCR assay. The entire amount of isolated RNA was reverse transcribed using the High Capacity cDNA Reverse Transcription Kit, so the sequenced TCRB transcripts were expressed ones. TCRdb took this table from immuneACCESS and kept in-frame rearrangements with V and J called. Such tables lack part of the clones; where checked against another copy, unresolved V genes explain under half of the gap, and the rest is unexplained. The sample table holds approximately 27,000 clones, of which around half were seen once. The ten largest make up 0.3% of the sample. For these TCRs, the target antigens are not known. The sample was stem cell memory CD4+ T cells from blood. The sample's cell subset or site label, in plain terms: stem cell-like memory CD4+ T cells. The receptors here all came from a man aged 30 to 45 with type 1 diabetes.

In nucleotides, the CDR3 is TGTGCCAGCAGTTTTACAGGGCTGGACACTGAAGCTTTCTTT. Protein: CASSFTGLDTEAFF. The chain links TRBV27 to TRBJ1-1; TRBD1 is a possible D gene (6 bases). The CDR3 has 14 residues. Germline assignment: CDR1 MNHEY and CDR2 SMNVEV (reference sequence). Trimming took off 3 bases at V and 3 bases at J, with 11 bases between the two ends.

The chain is built from TRBV14 and TRBJ2-7; 12 bases match TRBD2. CDR3 size: 15 residues. Germline V CDR1 and CDR2: SGHDN, FVKESK. The V segment lost 6 bases and the J segment 3 bases; nucleotides outside the gene matches: 6. The CDR3 sequence: CASRPLAGGLYEQYF. The CDR3 DNA is TGTGCCAGCAGACCACTAGCGGGGGGCCTCTACGAGCAGTACTTC.

This clone came up a few times. CDR3 coding DNA: TGTGCCAGCAGTGCGGGACAGGGGGCCGGCGAGCAGTACTTC. The encoded protein is CASSAGQGAGEQYF. This rearrangement joins TRBV6-5 to TRBJ2-7; 12 bases are shared with TRBD1. The J segment lost 6 bases and the V segment lost 5 bases, leaving 5 bases of the junction unmatched. The CDR3 has 14 amino acids. The germline V gene encodes CDR1 MNHEY and CDR2 SVGAGI.

The chain is built from TRBV5-1 and TRBJ1-6, with no clear D. CDR3 length: 14 residues. The V end lost 0 bases, the J end lost 8 bases, and 9 bases lay between the germline ends. From germline, CDR1 is SGHRS and CDR2 YFSETQ. The CDR3 region has the DNA TGCGCCAGCAGCTTGGTCCAAGAGGATTCACCCCTCCACTTT. This sequence encodes CASSLVQEDSPLHF.

This clone has a handful of counts. Here the CDR3 DNA reads TGCGCCAGCAGCTTGGGAACGGTTAACAATCAGCCCCAGCATTTT. It yields the protein CASSLGTVNNQPQHF. This chain connects TRBV5-1 to TRBJ1-5, with D unresolved. The germline V and J ends were trimmed by 0 bases and 3 bases, with 10 bases remaining between them. This CDR3 is built from 15 residues. The germline V gene has CDR1 SGHRS and CDR2 YFSETQ. Together with reference TRBV5-1 and TRBJ1-5, the CDR3 gives the full variable domain: KAGVTQTPRYLIKTRGQQVTLSCSPISGHRSVSWYQQTPGQGLQFLFEYFSETQRNKGNFPGRFSGRQFSNSRSEMNVSTLELGDSALYLCASSLGTVNNQPQHFGDGTRLSIL.

This sequence joins TRBV7-2 and TRBJ2-5; 7 positions agree with TRBD1. Per the germline V gene, CDR1 is SGHTA and CDR2 is FQGNSA. V lost 3 bases and J lost 1; bases outside the gene matches: 2. CDR3 size: 14 residues. In DNA, the CDR3 is TGTGCCAGCAGCTTGTGGGACAGCCAAGAGACCCAGTACTTC. Protein sequence: CASSLWDSQETQYF.

The gene calls are TRBV30 and TRBJ2-2; 8 bases agree with TRBD1. The J segment lost 4 bases and the V segment lost 0 bases, leaving 7 bases of the junction unmatched. The CDR3 runs 16 residues. CDR1 and CDR2 from the germline V gene are GTSNPN and SVGIG (reference sequence). CDR3 in amino acids: CAWSVPSGGGTGELFF. CDR3 nucleotides: TGTGCCTGGAGTGTACCATCAGGGGGCGGCACCGGGGAGCTGTTTTTT.

The chain employs TRBV11-2 and TRBJ1-6; no definite D call. The CDR3 extends over 15 amino acids. V lost 6 bases and J lost 0, with 9 bases in between. CDR1 SGHAT and CDR2 FQNNGV come from the germline V gene. CDR3 sequence (DNA): TGTGCCAGCAGTATCGGGAGCTCCTATAATTCACCCCTCCACTTT. Its translation: CASSIGSSYNSPLHF.

The chain has TRBV2 and TRBJ2-7, with D perhaps matching TRBD1 (6 bases). The CDR3 spans 14 residues. Germline loops: CDR1 SNHLY, CDR2 FYNNEI. V was cut by 2 bases and J by 4 bases, with 12 bases left in between. The CDR3 coding sequence is TGTGCCAGCAGTGAACAGGGGCAGCTTTACGAGCAGTACTTC. It is translated as CASSEQGQLYEQYF.

This clone was seen more than once but under ten times. This chain links TRBV5-1 with TRBJ1-2; no definite D call. Germline values: CDR1 SGHRS, CDR2 YFSETQ. V lost 4 bases, J lost 3 bases, and 13 bases lay in between. This CDR3 is 14 amino acids long. The CDR3 loop is CASSPLLEDYGYTF. The CDR3, as DNA: TGCGCCAGCAGCCCACTCCTCGAGGACTATGGCTACACCTTC.

This clone was found a few times. The rearrangement uses TRBV28 and TRBJ2-5, with TRBD2 matching 9 bases. TRBJ2-7 explains the end of the DNA better; the J call may be wrong. Germline values: CDR1 MDHEN, CDR2 SYDVKM. The CDR3 is 15 amino acids. The CDR3 region is CASSSVEAGGYEQYF. CDR3 coding DNA: TGTGCCAGCAGTTCGGTAGAAGCGGGAGGTTACGAGCAGTACTTC.

The V gene is TRBV7-9, the J gene TRBJ2-7; 8 bases fit TRBD1. The V gene end was trimmed by 6 bases and the J gene end by 6 bases; junction bases not matched to a gene: 10. From germline, CDR1 is SEHNR and CDR2 FQNEAQ (reference sequence). The CDR3 is 14 residues long. CDR3: CASRPAGTGPEQYF. The DNA of the CDR3 is TGTGCCAGCAGGCCTGCCGGGACAGGTCCCGAGCAGTACTTC.

This clone has just a few counts. The chain combines TRBV11-2 with TRBJ2-6; TRBD1 matches at 8 bases. Germline assignment: CDR1 SGHAT and CDR2 FQNNGV. The CDR3 consists of 17 residues. V lost 5 bases and J lost 2; bases outside the gene matches: 8. The CDR3 protein is CASSPILQGAGANVLTF. The CDR3 DNA reads as TGTGCCAGCAGCCCCATCTTACAGGGGGCTGGGGCCAACGTCCTGACTTTC.